This T cell receptor beta chain was identified during a study of T cells in Graves' hyperthyroidism and ophthalmopathy. Notes on the study in general: Ophthalmopathy stood apart from stable hyperthyroidism in a 13 V-J model.

TCR beta CDR3 sequences were amplified from RNA transcripts. HTBI primers were used for first-round RT-PCR of the TCR CDR3. TCRdb reprocessed the multiplex PCR reads via MiXCR and lists one record per CDR3 protein. Of more than 450,000 distinct CDR3 sequences listed, 14% are singletons. As to this clonotype: The antigen remains unidentified.

Stable Graves' hyperthyroidism meant no ophthalmopathy progression within 18 months. The PBMCs were taken from around 9 ml of fresh peripheral blood. The CDR3 runs 15 residues. V was trimmed by 0 bases and J by 0 bases, leaving 9 bases between them. Germline V gene sequence: CDR1 LNHNV, CDR2 YYDKDF (reference sequence). Sequences were obtained from blood. This sequence originates from a woman aged 40 to 50 with Graves' hyperthyroidism. The V call is TRBV15, the J call TRBJ2-7; D may be TRBD2 (5 bases). The CDR3 bases are TGTGCCACCAGCAGAGATCGGGGAGCCTCCTACGAGCAGTACTTC. Amino acid sequence: CATSRDRGASYEQYF.